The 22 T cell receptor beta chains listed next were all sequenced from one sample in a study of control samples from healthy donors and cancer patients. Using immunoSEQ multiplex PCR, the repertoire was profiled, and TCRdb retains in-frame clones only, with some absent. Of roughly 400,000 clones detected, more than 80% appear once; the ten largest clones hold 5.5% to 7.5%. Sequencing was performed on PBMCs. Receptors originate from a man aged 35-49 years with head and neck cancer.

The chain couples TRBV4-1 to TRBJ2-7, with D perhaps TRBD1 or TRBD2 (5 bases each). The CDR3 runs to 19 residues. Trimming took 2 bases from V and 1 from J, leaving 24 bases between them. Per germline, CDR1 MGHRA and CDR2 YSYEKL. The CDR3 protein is CASSQSVILTGTSSYEQYF. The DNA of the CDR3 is TGCGCCAGCAGCCAATCAGTAATTCTGACCGGGACCTCATCCTACGAGCAGTACTTC.

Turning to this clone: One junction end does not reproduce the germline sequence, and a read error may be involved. The CDR3 coding sequence is TGTGCCAGCAGTCGATCGACAGGGGCGCGGAACACTAAAGCTTTCTTT. Its protein product is CASSRSTGARNTKAFF. V gene TRBV27 combines with J gene TRBJ1-1; 8 nucleotides line up with TRBD1. This CDR3 comprises 16 residues. The V gene's germline CDR1 is MNHEY and CDR2 SMNVEV (reference sequence).

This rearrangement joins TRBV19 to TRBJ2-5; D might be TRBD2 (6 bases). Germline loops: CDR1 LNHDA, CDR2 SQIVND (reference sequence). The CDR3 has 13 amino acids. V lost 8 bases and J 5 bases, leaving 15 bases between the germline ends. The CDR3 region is CASSGGSRETQYF. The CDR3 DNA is TGTGCCAGTTCTGGGGGGTCGCGGGAGACCCAGTACTTC. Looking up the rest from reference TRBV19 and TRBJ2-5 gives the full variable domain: DGGITQSPKYLFRKEGQNVTLSCEQNLNHDAMYWYRQDPGQGLRLIYYSQIVNDFQKGDIAEGYSVSREKKESFPLTVTSAQKNPTAFYLCASSGGSRETQYFGPGTRLLVL.

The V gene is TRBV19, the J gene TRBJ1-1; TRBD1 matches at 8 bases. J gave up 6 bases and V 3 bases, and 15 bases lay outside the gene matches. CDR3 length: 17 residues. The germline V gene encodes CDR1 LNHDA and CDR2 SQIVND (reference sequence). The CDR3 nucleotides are TGTGCCAGTAGTATGCGGGGAGGGACAGGACAACACCCTGAAGCTTTCTTT. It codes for CASSMRGGTGQHPEAFF.

The CDR3 loop is CSAPGTSGGLTDTQYF. For the CDR3, the DNA is TGCAGCGCCCCGGGAACTAGCGGGGGACTCACAGATACGCAGTATTTT. This chain uses TRBV29-1 with TRBJ2-3; 11 nucleotides agree with TRBD2. J was trimmed by 2 bases and V by 7 bases; bases with no gene match: 11. The CDR3 has 16 residues. In germline, CDR1 is SQVTM, CDR2 ANQGSEA.

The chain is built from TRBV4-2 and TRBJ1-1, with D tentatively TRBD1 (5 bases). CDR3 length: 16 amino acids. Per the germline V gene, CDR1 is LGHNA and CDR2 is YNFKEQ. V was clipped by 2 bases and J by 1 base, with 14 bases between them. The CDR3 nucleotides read TGTGCCAGCAGCCAATTGTTAGCGCAGGGGAACACTGAAGCTTTCTTT. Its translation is CASSQLLAQGNTEAFF.

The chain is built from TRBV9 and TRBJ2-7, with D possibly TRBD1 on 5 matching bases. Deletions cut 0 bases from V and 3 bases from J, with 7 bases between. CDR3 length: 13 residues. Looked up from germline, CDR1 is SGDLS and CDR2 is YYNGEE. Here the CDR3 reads CASSVETGYEQYF. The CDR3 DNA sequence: TGTGCCAGCAGCGTAGAAACAGGCTACGAGCAGTACTTC. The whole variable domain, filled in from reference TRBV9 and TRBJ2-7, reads DSGVTQTPKHLITATGQRVTLRCSPRSGDLSVYWYQQSLDQGLQFLIQYYNGEERAKGNILERFSAQQFPDLHSELNLSSLELGDSALYFCASSVETGYEQYFGPGTRLTVT.

Here the CDR3 reads CSAPGPTEAFF. CDR3 nucleotides: TGCAGTGCGCCGGGGCCCACTGAAGCTTTCTTT. The chain links TRBV20-1 to TRBJ1-1, with D possibly being TRBD1 (5 bases). Per the germline V gene, CDR1 is DFQATT and CDR2 is SNEGSKA (reference sequence). The length of the CDR3 is 11 residues. V gave up 6 bases and J gave up 4 bases, with 9 bases separating them.

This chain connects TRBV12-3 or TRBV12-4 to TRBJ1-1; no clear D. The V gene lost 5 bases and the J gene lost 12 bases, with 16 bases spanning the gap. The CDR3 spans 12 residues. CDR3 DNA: TGTGCCAGCAGTCCCGCGGACTTTTCCCCTTTCTTT. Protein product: CASSPADFSPFF.

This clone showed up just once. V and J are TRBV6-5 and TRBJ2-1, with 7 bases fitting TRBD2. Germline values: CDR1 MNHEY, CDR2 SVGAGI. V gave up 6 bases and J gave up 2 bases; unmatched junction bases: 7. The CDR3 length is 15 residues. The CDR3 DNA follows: TGTGCCAGCAGGTCCAGCGGGGCCGCCTACAATGAGCAGTTCTTC. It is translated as CASRSSGAAYNEQFF.

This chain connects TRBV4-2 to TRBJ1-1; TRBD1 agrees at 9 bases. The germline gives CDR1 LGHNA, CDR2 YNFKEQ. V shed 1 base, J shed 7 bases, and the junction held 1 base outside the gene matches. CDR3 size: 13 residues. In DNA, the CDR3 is TGTGCCAGCAGCCAAGGACAGGGGGTTGAAGCTTTCTTT. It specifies CASSQGQGVEAFF.

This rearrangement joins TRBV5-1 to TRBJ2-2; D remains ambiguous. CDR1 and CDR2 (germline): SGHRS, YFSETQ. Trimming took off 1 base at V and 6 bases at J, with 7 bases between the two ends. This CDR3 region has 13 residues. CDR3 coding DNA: TGCGCCAGCAGCTTGTCAAGTCCCGGGGAGCTGTTTTTT. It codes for CASSLSSPGELFF.

For the CDR3, the DNA is TGTGCCAGCAGCGTAGGGGGGCCTGAAGCTTTCTTT. It is translated as CASSVGGPEAFF. The V gene is TRBV9, the J gene TRBJ1-1, with D perhaps TRBD1 (6 bases). There are 12 residues in the CDR3. The germline CDR1 and CDR2 sequences are SGDLS and YYNGEE. V lost 0 bases and J 6 bases, leaving 6 bases between the germline ends.

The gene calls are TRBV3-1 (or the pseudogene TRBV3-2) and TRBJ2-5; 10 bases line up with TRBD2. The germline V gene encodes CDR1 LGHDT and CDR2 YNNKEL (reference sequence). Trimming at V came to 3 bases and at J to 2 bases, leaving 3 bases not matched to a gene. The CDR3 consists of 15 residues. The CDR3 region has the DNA TGTGCCAGCAGCCAGCAAGCGGGGGGGCAAGAGACCCAGTACTTC. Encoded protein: CASSQQAGGQETQYF.

The CDR3 here is CASSYSGRVSGNTIYF. The CDR3 DNA reads as TGTGCCAGCAGTTACTCGGGCAGGGTCTCTGGAAACACCATATATTTT. The chain joins TRBV6-6 to TRBJ1-3; D may be TRBD1 (5 bases). Germline V gene data show CDR1 as MNHNY and CDR2 as SVGAGI (reference sequence). This CDR3 has 16 residues. Trimming left V 0 bases short and J 0 bases short, with 9 bases between.

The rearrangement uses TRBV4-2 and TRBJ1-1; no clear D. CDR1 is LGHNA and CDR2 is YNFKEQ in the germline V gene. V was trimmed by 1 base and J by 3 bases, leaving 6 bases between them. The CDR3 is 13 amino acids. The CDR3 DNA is TGTGCCAGCAGCCAAGCAGGCCACACTGAAGCTTTCTTT. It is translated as CASSQAGHTEAFF.

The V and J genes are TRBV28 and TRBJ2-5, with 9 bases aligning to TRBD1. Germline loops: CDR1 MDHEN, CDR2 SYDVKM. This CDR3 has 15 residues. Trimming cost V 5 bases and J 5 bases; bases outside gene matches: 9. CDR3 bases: TGTGCCAGCAGTCAACCGGGACAGGGAATCGAGACCCAGTACTTC. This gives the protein CASSQPGQGIETQYF.

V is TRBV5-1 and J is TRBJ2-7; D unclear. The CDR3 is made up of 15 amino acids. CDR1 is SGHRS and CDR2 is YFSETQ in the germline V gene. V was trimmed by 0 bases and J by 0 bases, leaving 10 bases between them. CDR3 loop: CASSLDFEGSYEQYF. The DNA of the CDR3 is TGCGCCAGCAGCTTGGACTTTGAAGGCTCCTACGAGCAGTACTTC. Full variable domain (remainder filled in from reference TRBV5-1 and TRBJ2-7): KAGVTQTPRYLIKTRGQQVTLSCSPISGHRSVSWYQQTPGQGLQFLFEYFSETQRNKGNFPGRFSGRQFSNSRSEMNVSTLELGDSALYLCASSLDFEGSYEQYFGPGTRLTVT.

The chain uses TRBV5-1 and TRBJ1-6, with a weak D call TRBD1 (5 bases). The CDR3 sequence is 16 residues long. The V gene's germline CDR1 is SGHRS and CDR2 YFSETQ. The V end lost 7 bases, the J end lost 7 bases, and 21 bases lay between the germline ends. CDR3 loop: CASSRGGSAVNSPLHF. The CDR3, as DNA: TGCGCCAGCTCACGCGGGGGGTCGGCGGTGAATTCACCCCTCCACTTT.

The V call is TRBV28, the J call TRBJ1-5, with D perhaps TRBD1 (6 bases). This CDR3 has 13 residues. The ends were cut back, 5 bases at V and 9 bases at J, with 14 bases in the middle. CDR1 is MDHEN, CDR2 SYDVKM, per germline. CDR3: CASSKVRGVPQHF. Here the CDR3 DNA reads TGTGCCAGCAGTAAAGTCAGGGGCGTGCCCCAGCATTTT.

CDR3 region: CAISDFTNQPQHF. CDR3 sequence (DNA): TGTGCCATCAGTGATTTCACCAATCAGCCCCAGCATTTT. The chain links TRBV10-3 to TRBJ1-5, with D uncertain. Germline lookup yields CDR1 ENHRY and CDR2 SYGVKD. V dropped 3 bases and J dropped 3 bases, with 6 bases sitting between them. The length of the CDR3 is 13 residues.

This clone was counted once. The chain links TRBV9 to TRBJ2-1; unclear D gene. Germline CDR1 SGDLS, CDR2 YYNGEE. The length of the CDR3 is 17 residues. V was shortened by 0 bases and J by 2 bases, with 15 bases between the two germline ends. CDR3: CASSVDEALGAYNEQFF. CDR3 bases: TGTGCCAGCAGCGTAGACGAAGCCCTTGGGGCCTACAATGAGCAGTTCTTC.